This T cell receptor beta chain was captured by sequencing in a study of blood T cell repertoires in COVID-19. The protocol was immunoSEQ multiplex PCR, while the TCRdb copy is restricted to in-frame clones and leaves out a portion. The sample records 190,000 or so clones, around 90% being singletons. CDR1 LGHDT and CDR2 YNNKEL come from the germline V gene (reference sequence). This CDR3 has 24 amino acids. V lost 0 bases and J 4 bases, leaving 39 bases between the germline ends. The chain carries TRBV3-1 (or the pseudogene TRBV3-2) and TRBJ1-1; weak D call: TRBD1 (6 bases). Sequenced material: PBMCs or T cells enriched from blood (not recorded which). The source is a woman in her thirties who had recovered from COVID-19. CDR3 DNA: TGTGCCAGCAGCCAAGATTCAGGGGACGGTCTCGAATCCCCCATTTGGTGGTTCGGCACTGAAGCTTTCTTT. This codes for CASSQDSGDGLESPIWWFGTEAFF.